A single sample gave rise to the 13 T cell receptor beta chains below, sequenced in a study of early T cells in non-severe SARS-CoV-2 infection. TCRdb recomputed calls from the 5' RACE reads with MiXCR, one row per CDR3 protein. The table lists 30,000 to 35,000 distinct CDR3 sequences, approximately 7% of them singletons, with 2.5% to 3% in the top ten. Sequences were obtained from whole blood. The receptors stem from an adult who was a healthcare worker with PCR-confirmed SARS-CoV-2 infection or an uninfected control (not recorded which).

This clonotype was seen a few times. The chain is built from TRBV20-1 and TRBJ2-7; D unclear. The CDR3 extends over 12 amino acids. The V gene's germline CDR1 is DFQATT and CDR2 SNEGSKA (reference sequence). V gave up 5 bases and J gave up 5 bases, with 13 bases separating them. CDR3 sequence (DNA): TGCAGTGCTTCGGGCCCCGGCGACGAGCAGTACTTC. This translates into CSASGPGDEQYF.

This clonotype showed up many times. DNA of the CDR3: TGTGCCAGCAGCTCCAGGGGCGGCGGGATCAAAGAGACCCAGTACTTC. It yields the protein CASSSRGGGIKETQYF. The rearrangement joins TRBV7-2 to TRBJ2-5, with D perhaps matching TRBD1 or TRBD2 (6 bases each). CDR3 length: 16 amino acids. V lost 4 bases, J lost 3 bases, and 18 bases lay in between. CDR1 is SGHTA, CDR2 FQGNSA, per germline.

This clonotype came up many times. The chain joins TRBV10-3 to TRBJ2-1; 8 bases match TRBD2. The CDR3 is 14 amino acids. V lost 8 bases, J lost 9 bases, and 12 bases stayed unmatched. The germline V gene has CDR1 ENHRY and CDR2 SYGVKD. The CDR3, as DNA: TGTGCCATCGGCAGCAGCGGGAGCGCCATTGAGCAGTTCTTC. It is translated as CAIGSSGSAIEQFF.

V usage is TRBV3-1 and J usage is TRBJ2-5, with a possible D match to TRBD2 (5 bases). Trimming pared 6 bases from V and 3 bases from J, leaving 8 bases between. Per germline, CDR1 LGHDT and CDR2 YNNKEL (reference sequence). The CDR3 is made up of 12 amino acids. CDR3 sequence (DNA): TGTGCCAGCAGTTACGGGGAAGAGACCCAGTACTTC. Protein: CASSYGEETQYF.

This clonotype has ten or more counts. This chain links TRBV12-2 with TRBJ1-1. TRBV12-2 is deemed a pseudogene. The CDR3 covers 14 residues. The DNA for the CDR3 is TGTGCAAGTCGCTTGTCGGCTGAGGACACTGAAGCTTTCTTT. This encodes CASRLSAEDTEAFF.

A few counts support this clonotype. The chain employs TRBV10-3 and TRBJ2-3; D might be TRBD2 (6 bases). With 4 bases removed from V and 1 base from J, the gap between germline ends came to 9 bases. The germline V gene encodes CDR1 ENHRY and CDR2 SYGVKD. This CDR3 comprises 14 residues. The CDR3 reads CAISGGKGTDTQYF. The DNA for the CDR3 is TGTGCCATCAGTGGCGGGAAGGGCACAGATACGCAGTATTTT.

V gene TRBV28 combines with J gene TRBJ2-1, with TRBD2 identical over 7 bases. Germline CDR1 and CDR2: MDHEN and SYDVKM. The V gene end was trimmed by 4 bases and the J gene end by 4 bases; junction bases not matched to a gene: 19. This CDR3 has 19 residues. The DNA of the CDR3 is TGTGCCAGCAGTTCGCCCACCCTAGCAGGGCCTAGCGGTTACAATGAGCAGTTCTTC. Translating it yields CASSSPTLAGPSGYNEQFF. Full variable domain (remainder filled in from reference TRBV28 and TRBJ2-1): DVKVTQSSRYLVKRTGEKVFLECVQDMDHENMFWYRQDPGLGLRLIYFSYDVKMKEKGDIPEGYSVSREKKERFSLILESASTNQTSMYLCASSSPTLAGPSGYNEQFFGPGTRLTVL.

This clonotype was detected ten times or more. This chain joins TRBV20-1 and TRBJ1-2, with D possibly being TRBD1 (6 bases). The CDR3 covers 13 residues. V was trimmed by 3 bases and J by 8 bases, leaving 16 bases between them. CDR1 DFQATT and CDR2 SNEGSKA come from the germline V gene (reference sequence). CDR3 DNA: TGCAGTGCTAGTGTTGGCCCAGGGGACGGCTACACCTTC. Its translation: CSASVGPGDGYTF.

This clonotype was counted many times. V and J are TRBV20-1 and TRBJ2-1, with 14 bases matching TRBD2. This CDR3 has 19 residues. Germline V gene sequence: CDR1 DFQATT, CDR2 SNEGSKA (reference sequence). J lost 3 bases, V lost 1 base, and 11 bases had no gene match. CDR3: CSARGTGTSGSGIYNEQFF. DNA of the CDR3: TGCAGTGCTAGAGGTACCGGGACTAGCGGGAGTGGGATCTACAATGAGCAGTTCTTC.

This clonotype was seen ten or more times. This chain joins TRBV12-3 or TRBV12-4 and TRBJ1-6; D is unresolved. CDR3 length: 16 amino acids. V lost 1 base and J 0 bases, leaving 7 bases between the germline ends. CDR3 sequence (DNA): TGTGCCAGCAGTTTAGTCCCGAGCTCCTATAATTCACCCCTCCACTTT. It encodes CASSLVPSSYNSPLHF.

This clonotype was seen at least ten times. J is TRBJ1-3 and V is TRBV18; D gene uncertain. The CDR3 is 13 amino acids. Trimming stripped 0 bases from V and 5 bases from J, with 5 bases between. Germline assignment: CDR1 KGHSH and CDR2 LQKENI. CDR3 protein: CASSPPGRNTIYF. CDR3 bases: TGTGCCAGCTCACCACCAGGGCGAAACACCATATATTTT.

This clonotype was recorded at least ten times. The gene calls are TRBV6-7 and TRBJ2-7, with D maybe TRBD2 (5 bases). TRBV6-7 is designated an ORF whose function remains uncertain. V dropped 1 base and J dropped 3 bases, with 22 bases sitting between them. This CDR3 is built from 18 residues. In DNA, the CDR3 is TGTGCCAGCAGTTACTTGGCGGGCGCTAGCTTCTTCGTCTACGAGCAGTACTTC. Translated, it gives CASSYLAGASFFVYEQYF.

The V and J genes are TRBV3-2 and TRBJ1-2; the tabulated D call, TRBD1, remains unverified against the DNA. TRBV3-2 is assigned pseudogene status. CDR3 length equals 15 residues. CDR3 bases: TGTGCCAGCAGCCCATTAGACAGGGTGGGGAGTGGCTACACCTTC. Protein sequence: CASSPLDRVGSGYTF.